This paragraph covers one T cell receptor (beta chain) sequence. The antigen this receptor binds is unknown. No base qualities exist here, and no much larger clone lies one base off it. The immunoSEQ hsTCRB v3.0 assay was used at survey level resolution for TRB variable region sequencing. The target sequencing depth for TRB was about 40,000-55,000 T-cell genomes per sample. TRB libraries were pooled and sequenced on an Illumina MiSeq using a v3 150-cycle kit. The authors' pipeline ran thus. Repertoire analysis was run in R within a reproducible Nextflow workflow that covered QC, data transformation and analysis. LymphoSeq2, an R package for exploring AIRR-Seq data, was used to implement the custom analyses. A few samples yielding fewer than 5000 total TRB sequences were excluded, leaving about 190 analyzed HIV repertoires. Among the 180 to 200 retained HIV repertoires, about 60 were collected before ART initiation and fewer than 150 were collected after ART initiation. Repertoires were downsampled to 5000 TRB nucleotide sequences, and summary statistics were averaged over 100 downsampling iterations. The analysis kept only TRB sequences whose CDR3 regions were at least seven amino acids long. A Shannon entropy-derived clonality score and the Gini coefficient were used to measure diversity. In repertoire networks, the top 5000 CDR3 amino acid sequences were linked whenever an edit distance of one separated two sequences. For TRB CDR3 amino acid sequences, GLIPH2 was used to predict antigen specificity groups and MHC restriction. CDR3 amino acid sequences were matched against VDJdb and McPAS-TCR to flag known CMV, EBV, HIV or tissue antigen associations. Pre-ART, post-ART and control groups were compared with Wilcoxon signed-rank tests and Holm-Bonferroni correction. TCRdb holds this immuneACCESS table with in-frame rearrangements only. Some clones are missing; in checked studies, unresolved V genes explain under half, and the rest has no known cause. The V and J calls and clone size are taken from that table; D and trimming were inferred from the DNA. The sample profile shows 25,000 to 40,000 clones; roughly 97% of them were found once. The ten biggest clones cover around 2% of the sample.

This sample was taken from a study of long-term antiretroviral therapy in people with HIV (dated by TCRdb to 2021 to 2024). The study in broad terms: The earliest samples were collected approximately a decade before the 2015 WHO recommendation for immediate ART, a period when ART was typically delayed until CD4 counts fell. A retrospective serial study tested whether ART initiation and durable HIV suppression were associated with changes in peripheral blood TRB repertoire composition and diversity. The cohort contributed fewer than 200 cryopreserved PBMC samples from about 30 adults with confirmed HIV infection, collected serially over a mean of approximately 6 years (range 1-12). Of the 30 or so participants with HIV, ten to eleven were female. No cross-contamination during QIAcube processing was seen in test extractions of a monoclonal T-cell line run alongside around 31 polyclonal samples. Findings and caveats that apply to the study as a whole: Expanded TRB clones identified before ART initiation dominated the repertoire across all time points, though the dominance fluctuated and decreased in many PLHIV after ART. The samples span the years 2004 to 2017, and the ART regimens used at that time may not be as effective as current regimens. Starting ART was linked to a significant rise in TRB diversity, yet even after long-term ART the diversity remained significantly lower than in transplant donor controls. Narrower CDR3 length ranges were observed in HIV repertoires than in controls, and an antigen-experienced repertoire with only a slight naive shift after ART was suggested by the network structure. Because cell numbers in pre-ART samples were limited, unsorted PBMC were profiled instead of sorted CD4+ and CD8+ T cells. Inferences about post-ART repertoire changes are limited because no data were available on ART adherence, viral resistance or therapy changes. Because PBMC availability was limited, only the TCR beta chain was sequenced, with no alpha chain pairing.

V is cut by 4 bases and J by 4 bases, and the space between the germline ends is 22 bases. The CDR3, cysteine through phenylalanine, is 17 amino acids long. The entry retains the CDR3 DNA only, 51 bases that are in frame from base 1. In the germline V gene, CDR1 corresponds to SGHAT and CDR2 to FQNNGV. Inclusion was restricted to participants for whom at least one PBMC sample before ART initiation and at least two post-ART samples were available. Treatment was received in the United States of America by all participants with HIV. Before DNA extraction, cryopreserved samples of about 0.95-10 million PBMC were thawed and then washed. At the time of the earliest PBMC sample, participants with HIV were aged between about 20 and 54 years. PBMC samples were contributed by each participant from 1-4 timepoints before ART initiation and 2-8 timepoints after ART initiation, with a median of 7 samples. Serial HIV viral load, CD4+ T-cell count, ART history and demographic data were obtained for every participant. Genomic DNA was extracted from unsorted PBMC with a Qiagen kit on a QIAcube, processed in batches of 12 samples.

The rearrangement joined TRBV11-2 to TRBJ1-2; a weak D assignment points to TRBD1 (5 bases agree). The receptor comes from a man aged 25 to 40 with HIV. The sequencing used unsorted PBMCs, collected 7.6 years after starting antiretroviral therapy. The CDR3 reads as follows: CASSSPTGLTATYGYTF. The sequenced DNA is TGTGCCAGCAGCTCACCCACAGGACTGACAGCCACCTATGGCTACACCTTC.